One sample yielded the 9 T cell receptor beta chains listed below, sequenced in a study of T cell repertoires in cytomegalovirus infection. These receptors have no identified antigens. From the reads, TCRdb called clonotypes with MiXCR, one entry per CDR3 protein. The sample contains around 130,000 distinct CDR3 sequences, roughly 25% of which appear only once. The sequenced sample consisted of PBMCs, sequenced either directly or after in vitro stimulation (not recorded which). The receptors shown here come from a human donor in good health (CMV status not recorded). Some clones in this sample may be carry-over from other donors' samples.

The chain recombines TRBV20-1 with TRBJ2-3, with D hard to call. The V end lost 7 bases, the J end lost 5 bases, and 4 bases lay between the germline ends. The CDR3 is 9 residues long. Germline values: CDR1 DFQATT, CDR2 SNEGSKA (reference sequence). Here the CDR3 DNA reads TGCAGTGACAGAGATACGCAGTATTTT. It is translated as CSDRDTQYF.

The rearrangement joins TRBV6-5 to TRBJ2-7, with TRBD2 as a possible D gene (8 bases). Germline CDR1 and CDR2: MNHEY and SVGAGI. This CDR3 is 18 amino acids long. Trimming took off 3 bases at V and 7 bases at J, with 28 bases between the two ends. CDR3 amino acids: CASSYRAPGGGEPREQYF. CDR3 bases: TGTGCCAGCAGTTATCGGGCCCCGGGAGGGGGCGAGCCTCGGGAGCAGTACTTC.

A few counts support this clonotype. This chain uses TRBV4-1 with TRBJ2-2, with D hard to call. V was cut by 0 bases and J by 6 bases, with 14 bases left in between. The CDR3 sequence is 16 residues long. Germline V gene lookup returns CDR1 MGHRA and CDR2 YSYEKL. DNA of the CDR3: TGCGCCAGCAGCCAAGAGAGAACTCTTGGTCCCGGGGAGCTGTTTTTT. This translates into CASSQERTLGPGELFF.

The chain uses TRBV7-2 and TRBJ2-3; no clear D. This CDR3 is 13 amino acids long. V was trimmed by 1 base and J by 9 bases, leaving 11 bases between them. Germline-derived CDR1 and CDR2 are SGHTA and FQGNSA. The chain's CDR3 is CASSLDLAATQYF. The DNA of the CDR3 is TGTGCCAGCAGCTTAGACTTGGCTGCAACGCAGTATTTT.

The CDR3 sequence: CATSRGGSSGANVLTF. The CDR3 nucleotides are TGTGCCACCAGCAGAGGGGGCAGCTCTGGGGCCAACGTCCTGACTTTC. The rearrangement joins TRBV15 to TRBJ2-6; weak D call: TRBD1 (5 bases). Trimming pared 1 base from V and 0 bases from J, leaving 7 bases between. CDR1 is LNHNV, CDR2 YYDKDF, per germline (reference sequence). The CDR3 contains 16 residues.

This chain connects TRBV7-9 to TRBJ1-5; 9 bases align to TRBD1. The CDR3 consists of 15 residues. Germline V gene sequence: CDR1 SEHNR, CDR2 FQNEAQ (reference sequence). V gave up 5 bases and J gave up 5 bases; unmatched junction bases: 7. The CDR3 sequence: CASSALQGADQPQHF. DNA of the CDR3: TGTGCCAGCAGCGCCTTACAGGGGGCGGATCAGCCCCAGCATTTT.

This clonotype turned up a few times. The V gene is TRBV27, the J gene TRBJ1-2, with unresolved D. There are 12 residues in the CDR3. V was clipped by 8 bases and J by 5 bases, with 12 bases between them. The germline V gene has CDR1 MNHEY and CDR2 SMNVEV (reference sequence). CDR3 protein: CASGAVWYGYTF. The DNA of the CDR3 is TGTGCCAGCGGAGCCGTTTGGTATGGCTACACCTTC.

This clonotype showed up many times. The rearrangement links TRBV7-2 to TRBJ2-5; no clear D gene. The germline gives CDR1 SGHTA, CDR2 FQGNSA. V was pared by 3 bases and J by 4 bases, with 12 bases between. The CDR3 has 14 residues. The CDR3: CASSFYGRSETQYF. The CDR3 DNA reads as TGTGCCAGCAGCTTTTACGGCAGGTCAGAGACCCAGTACTTC.

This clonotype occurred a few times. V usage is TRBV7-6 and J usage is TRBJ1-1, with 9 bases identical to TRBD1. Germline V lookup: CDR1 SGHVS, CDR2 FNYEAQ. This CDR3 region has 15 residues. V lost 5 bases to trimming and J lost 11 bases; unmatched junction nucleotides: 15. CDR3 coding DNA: TGTGCCAGCAGCCAATCTACCCTGGGGACAGGGTCGGCTTTCTTT. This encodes CASSQSTLGTGSAFF. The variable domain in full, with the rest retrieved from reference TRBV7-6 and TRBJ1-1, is GAGVSQSPRYKVTKRGQDVALRCDPISGHVSLYWYRQALGQGPEFLTYFNYEAQQDKSGLPNDRFSAERPEGSISTLTIQRTEQRDSAMYRCASSQSTLGTGSAFFGQGTRLTVV.